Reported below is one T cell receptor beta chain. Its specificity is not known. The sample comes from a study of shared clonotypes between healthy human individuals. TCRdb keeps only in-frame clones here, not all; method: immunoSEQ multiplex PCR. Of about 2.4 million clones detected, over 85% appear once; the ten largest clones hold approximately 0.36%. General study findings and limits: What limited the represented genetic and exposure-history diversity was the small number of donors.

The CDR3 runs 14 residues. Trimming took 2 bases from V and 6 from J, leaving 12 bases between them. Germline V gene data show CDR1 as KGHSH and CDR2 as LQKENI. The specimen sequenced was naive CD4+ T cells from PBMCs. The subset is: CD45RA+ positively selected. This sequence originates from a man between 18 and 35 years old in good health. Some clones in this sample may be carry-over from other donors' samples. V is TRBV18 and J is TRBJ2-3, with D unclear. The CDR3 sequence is CASSPSGPADTQYF. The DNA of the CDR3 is TGTGCCAGCTCACCATCGGGCCCCGCGGATACGCAGTATTTT.